This TCR beta chain was captured by sequencing in a study of blood T cell repertoires in COVID-19. Sequencing was performed with immunoSEQ multiplex PCR; in TCRdb, only in-frame clones are kept and a portion is missing. The data contain 200,000 to 300,000 clones, approximately 86% of them singletons. This CDR3 contains 15 residues. V was pared by 5 bases and J by 0 bases, with 5 bases of the junction left unmatched. CDR1 is LGHNA, CDR2 YNFKEQ, per germline. The sequence came from a man older than 75 with acute or convalescent COVID-19. The sample consisted of peripheral blood. The chain has TRBV4-2 and TRBJ1-1, with TRBD1 matching over 8 bases. The CDR3 sequence: CASSETTGVNTEAFF. The DNA for the CDR3 is TGTGCCAGCAGCGAAACGACAGGGGTGAACACTGAAGCTTTCTTT.